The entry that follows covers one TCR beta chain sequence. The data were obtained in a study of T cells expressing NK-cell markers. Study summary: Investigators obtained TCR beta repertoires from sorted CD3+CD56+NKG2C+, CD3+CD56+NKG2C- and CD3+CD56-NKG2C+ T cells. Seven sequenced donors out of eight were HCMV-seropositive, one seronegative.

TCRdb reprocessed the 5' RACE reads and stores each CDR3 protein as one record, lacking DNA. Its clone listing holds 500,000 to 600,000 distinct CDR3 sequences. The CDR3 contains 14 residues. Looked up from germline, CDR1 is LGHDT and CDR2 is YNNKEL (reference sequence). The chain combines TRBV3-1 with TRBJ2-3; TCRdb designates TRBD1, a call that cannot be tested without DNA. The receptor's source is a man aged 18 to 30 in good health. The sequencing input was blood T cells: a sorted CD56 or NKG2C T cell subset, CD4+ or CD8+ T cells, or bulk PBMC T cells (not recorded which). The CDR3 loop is CASSQPGRKDTQYF.